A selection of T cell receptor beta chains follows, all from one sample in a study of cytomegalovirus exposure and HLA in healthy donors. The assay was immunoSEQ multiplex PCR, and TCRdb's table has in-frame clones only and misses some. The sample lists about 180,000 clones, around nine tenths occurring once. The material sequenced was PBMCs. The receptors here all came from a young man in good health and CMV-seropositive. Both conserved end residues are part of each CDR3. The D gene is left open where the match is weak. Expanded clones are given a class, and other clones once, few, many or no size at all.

cdr3_aa: CASSRFSRETQYF; cdr3_nt: TGTGCCAGCAGCCGTTTCAGTCGAGAGACCCAGTACTTC; d_call: NA; clone_size: few; j_call: TRBJ2-5; v_call: TRBV7-6
cdr3_aa: CSVDRLNTGELFF; cdr3_nt: TGCAGCGTTGATAGACTGAACACCGGGGAGCTGTTTTTT; d_call: NA; clone_size: NA; j_call: TRBJ2-2; v_call: TRBV29-1
cdr3_aa: CASSKVGAPPYTLGTGGGRKLFF; cdr3_nt: TGTGCCAGCAGCAAAGTCGGCGCGCCTCCTTATACCCTCGGGACAGGGGGCGGGCGAAAGCTGTTTTTT; d_call: NA; clone_size: once; j_call: TRBJ2-2; v_call: TRBV21-1
cdr3_aa: CARSRGQAGGGQPQHF; cdr3_nt: TGTGCCAGAAGCAGAGGACAGGCAGGGGGCGGGCAGCCCCAGCATTTT; d_call: NA; clone_size: NA; j_call: TRBJ1-5; v_call: TRBV7-5
cdr3_aa: CASSLMAGVTEAFF; cdr3_nt: TGTGCCAGCAGTTTAATGGCAGGGGTCACTGAAGCTTTCTTT; d_call: NA; clone_size: NA; j_call: TRBJ1-1; v_call: TRBV27
cdr3_aa: CASSLIGVGNTIYF; cdr3_nt: TGCGCCAGCAGCTTGATCGGGGTCGGAAACACCATATATTTT; d_call: NA; clone_size: NA; j_call: TRBJ1-3; v_call: TRBV5-1
cdr3_aa: CASRWTSATDTQYF; cdr3_nt: TGTGCCAGCAGATGGACTAGTGCCACAGATACGCAGTATTTT; d_call: TRBD2; clone_size: once; j_call: TRBJ2-3; v_call: TRBV6-5
cdr3_aa: CAISVSSTDTQYF; cdr3_nt: TGTGCCATCAGTGTTAGCAGCACAGATACGCAGTATTTT; d_call: NA; clone_size: NA; j_call: TRBJ2-3; v_call: TRBV10-3
cdr3_aa: CASSLLGQANTEAFF; cdr3_nt: TGCGCCAGCAGCCTGCTTGGACAGGCGAACACTGAAGCTTTCTTT; d_call: TRBD1; clone_size: NA; j_call: TRBJ1-1; v_call: TRBV4-3
cdr3_aa: CASSGISSGNHNEQFF; cdr3_nt: TGTGCCAGCAGCGGAATCTCTAGCGGGAATCACAATGAGCAGTTCTTC; d_call: TRBD2; clone_size: NA; j_call: TRBJ2-1; v_call: TRBV9
cdr3_aa: CASSLGAGGADTQYF; cdr3_nt: TGTGCCAGCAGCTTAGGAGCGGGGGGCGCAGATACGCAGTATTTT; d_call: TRBD2; clone_size: NA; j_call: TRBJ2-3; v_call: TRBV7-9
cdr3_aa: CASSPGGSGYTF; cdr3_nt: TGTGCCAGCAGCCCAGGGGGAAGTGGCTACACCTTC; d_call: TRBD1; clone_size: few; j_call: TRBJ1-2; v_call: TRBV6-5
cdr3_aa: CASSLYGGDRPINEQFF; cdr3_nt: TGTGCCAGCAGCTTATACGGGGGGGATCGTCCGATCAATGAGCAGTTCTTC; d_call: TRBD2; clone_size: NA; j_call: TRBJ2-1; v_call: TRBV7-2
cdr3_aa: CASSQEGTRPYNEQFF; cdr3_nt: TGCGCCAGCAGCCAAGAAGGGACTAGACCCTACAATGAGCAGTTCTTC; d_call: TRBD2; clone_size: NA; j_call: TRBJ2-1; v_call: TRBV4-1
cdr3_aa: CASSSGTSGDNEQFF; cdr3_nt: TGTGCCAGCAGCTCCGGGACTAGCGGGGACAATGAGCAGTTCTTC; d_call: TRBD2; clone_size: NA; j_call: TRBJ2-1; v_call: TRBV6-5
cdr3_aa: CASSGGTGDSPLHF; cdr3_nt: TGTGCCAGCTCAGGTGGGACAGGGGATTCACCCCTCCACTTT; d_call: TRBD1; clone_size: once; j_call: TRBJ1-6; v_call: TRBV18
cdr3_aa: CASSPPPFF; cdr3_nt: TGTGCCAGCAGCCCTCCCCCTTTCTTT; d_call: NA; clone_size: few; j_call: TRBJ1-1; v_call: TRBV7-9
cdr3_aa: CASSELASSGANVLTF; cdr3_nt: TGTGCCAGCTCCGAACTAGCGTCCTCTGGGGCCAACGTCCTGACTTTC; d_call: TRBD2; clone_size: NA; j_call: TRBJ2-6; v_call: TRBV5-6
cdr3_aa: CASSPQGASGELFF; cdr3_nt: TGTGCCAGCAGTCCCCAGGGGGCGTCCGGGGAGCTGTTTTTT; d_call: TRBD1; clone_size: NA; j_call: TRBJ2-2; v_call: TRBV6-5
cdr3_aa: CASTRPHGEFYEQYF; cdr3_nt: TGTGCCAGCACTAGACCCCACGGGGAGTTCTACGAGCAGTACTTC; d_call: NA; clone_size: NA; j_call: TRBJ2-7; v_call: TRBV5-4
cdr3_aa: CASSPEGGDEQYF; cdr3_nt: TGTGCCAGCAGCCCCGAGGGGGGGGACGAGCAGTACTTC; d_call: NA; clone_size: NA; j_call: TRBJ2-7; v_call: TRBV4-2
cdr3_aa: CASTSTAPVKHF; cdr3_nt: TGTGCCAGCACTTCGACAGCGCCCGTCAAGCATTTT; d_call: NA; clone_size: NA; j_call: TRBJ1-5; v_call: TRBV6-6
cdr3_aa: CAIGDRSNQPQHF; cdr3_nt: TGTGCCATCGGCGACAGGTCAAATCAGCCCCAGCATTTT; d_call: NA; clone_size: NA; j_call: TRBJ1-5; v_call: TRBV10-3
cdr3_aa: CSGGVVGGETQYF; cdr3_nt: TGCAGCGGGGGGGTAGTAGGAGGAGAGACCCAGTACTTC; d_call: NA; clone_size: NA; j_call: TRBJ2-5; v_call: TRBV29-1
cdr3_aa: CASSPGTAYGYTF; cdr3_nt: TGTGCCAGCAGCCCAGGGACAGCCTATGGCTACACCTTC; d_call: TRBD1; clone_size: NA; j_call: TRBJ1-2; v_call: TRBV13
cdr3_aa: CASSAGLAYEQYF; cdr3_nt: TGTGCCAGTAGTGCGGGACTAGCGTACGAGCAGTACTTC; d_call: TRBD2; clone_size: NA; j_call: TRBJ2-7; v_call: TRBV19
cdr3_aa: CSVIRTGGFIGEQFF; cdr3_nt: TGCAGCGTCATAAGGACAGGGGGCTTCATAGGTGAGCAGTTCTTC; d_call: TRBD1; clone_size: NA; j_call: TRBJ2-1; v_call: TRBV29-1
cdr3_aa: CASSLDRAMQYF; cdr3_nt: TGTGCCAGCAGCCTTGACAGGGCCATGCAGTACTTC; d_call: TRBD1; clone_size: NA; j_call: TRBJ2-7; v_call: TRBV6-5
cdr3_aa: CASSPGQGSSYEQYF; cdr3_nt: TGTGCCAGCAGCCCTGGACAGGGGAGCTCCTACGAGCAGTACTTC; d_call: TRBD1; clone_size: NA; j_call: TRBJ2-7; v_call: TRBV7-6
cdr3_aa: CASSSTAYSGNTIYF; cdr3_nt: TGTGCCAGCAGCTCGACAGCTTACTCTGGAAACACCATATATTTT; d_call: NA; clone_size: NA; j_call: TRBJ1-3; v_call: TRBV7-2
cdr3_aa: CASSLGRGATDTQYF; cdr3_nt: TGTGCCAGCAGCTTAGGACGGGGAGCCACAGATACGCAGTATTTT; d_call: NA; clone_size: NA; j_call: TRBJ2-3; v_call: TRBV7-2
cdr3_aa: CASLGIEAFF; cdr3_nt: TGTGCCAGCCTCGGGATCGAAGCTTTCTTT; d_call: NA; clone_size: NA; j_call: TRBJ1-1; v_call: TRBV7-9
cdr3_aa: CASSPEGHEQYF; cdr3_nt: TGTGCCAGCTCCCCCGAGGGCCACGAGCAGTACTTC; d_call: NA; clone_size: NA; j_call: TRBJ2-7; v_call: TRBV18
cdr3_aa: CASSPLQGWDEKLFF; cdr3_nt: TGTGCCAGCAGTCCGTTACAGGGGTGGGATGAAAAACTGTTTTTT; d_call: TRBD1; clone_size: NA; j_call: TRBJ1-4; v_call: TRBV27
cdr3_aa: CATELRETQYF; cdr3_nt: TGTGCCACCGAGCTCCGGGAGACCCAGTACTTC; d_call: NA; clone_size: NA; j_call: TRBJ2-5; v_call: TRBV28
cdr3_aa: CASLSGGQGNEKLFF; cdr3_nt: TGTGCCAGTTTATCCGGGGGACAGGGTAATGAAAAACTGTTTTTT; d_call: TRBD1; clone_size: once; j_call: TRBJ1-4; v_call: TRBV28
cdr3_aa: CASSYSGGGRNEQFF; cdr3_nt: TGTGCCAGCAGTTACTCGGGGGGGGGCCGGAATGAGCAGTTCTTC; d_call: NA; clone_size: NA; j_call: TRBJ2-1; v_call: TRBV6-6
cdr3_aa: CASSSDSGRDTQYF; cdr3_nt: TGTGCCAGCAGCTCCGACAGCGGGAGGGATACGCAGTATTTT; d_call: TRBD2; clone_size: NA; j_call: TRBJ2-3; v_call: TRBV7-9
cdr3_aa: CASSRLAGGAGFAGELFF; cdr3_nt: TGTGCCAGCAGCCGACTAGCGGGAGGAGCGGGTTTCGCCGGGGAGCTGTTTTTT; d_call: TRBD2; clone_size: NA; j_call: TRBJ2-2; v_call: TRBV7-9
cdr3_aa: CASSPSALPFTEAFF; cdr3_nt: TGTGCCAGCAGCCCTTCTGCGCTCCCCTTTACTGAAGCTTTCTTT; d_call: NA; clone_size: NA; j_call: TRBJ1-1; v_call: TRBV9
cdr3_aa: CASSQDRTGPYEQYF; cdr3_nt: TGCGCCAGCAGCCAAGACAGGACAGGTCCCTACGAGCAGTACTTC; d_call: TRBD1; clone_size: once; j_call: TRBJ2-7; v_call: TRBV4-3
cdr3_aa: CASVKSGGAETQYF; cdr3_nt: TGTGCCAGCGTCAAGAGCGGGGGGGCTGAGACCCAGTACTTC; d_call: TRBD2; clone_size: NA; j_call: TRBJ2-5; v_call: TRBV7-2